These T cell receptor beta chains were read from a single sample in a study of somatic mutations in cytotoxic T cells in rheumatoid arthritis. TCRdb's copy holds only in-frame clones and misses some; the assay was immunoSEQ multiplex PCR. Here the sample spans 20,000 to 25,000 clones, 75% to 80% being singletons. The specimen was CD8+ T cells sorted from blood. The receptor source for this set is an adult with rheumatoid arthritis. CDR3s include the opening cysteine and the closing phenylalanine or tryptophan. Fields, in order: CDR3 DNA, CDR3 protein, J gene, V gene, clone size, D gene. D genes are given only for firm matches. The size field is filled for only some rows; it gives once, few, many or a size class.

DNA: TGCGCCAGCAGCCCGGGACCCCGTTCCCACGAGCAGTACTTC; CDR3: CASSPGPRSHEQYF; J: TRBJ2-7; V: TRBV4-1; size: few; D: -
DNA: TGTGCCAGCAGCCCCGTCTCCTACGAGCAGTACTTC; CDR3: CASSPVSYEQYF; J: TRBJ2-7; V: TRBV7-9; size: -; D: -
DNA: TGTGCCAGCAGTTTATCTAGGTCGGCGGGGGCCCGGGGCTACACCTTC; CDR3: CASSLSRSAGARGYTF; J: TRBJ1-2; V: TRBV28; size: -; D: -
DNA: TGTGCCAGCAGCCAAGGAGACAGAGCCGGGGAGCTGTTTTTT; CDR3: CASSQGDRAGELFF; J: TRBJ2-2; V: TRBV4-2; size: once; D: -
DNA: TGCGCCAGCAGCCCAGCCCCTGTACCTTGGGATGAGCAGTTCTTC; CDR3: CASSPAPVPWDEQFF; J: TRBJ2-1; V: TRBV4-1; size: -; D: -
DNA: TGTGCCAGCAGCTTAGAGCCGACTGCGGACACTGAAGCTTTCTTT; CDR3: CASSLEPTADTEAFF; J: TRBJ1-1; V: TRBV7-9; size: few; D: -
DNA: TGTGCCATCAGAGGAACCCCGACAGGAAACTACGAGCAGTACTTC; CDR3: CAIRGTPTGNYEQYF; J: TRBJ2-7; V: TRBV10-3; size: -; D: -
DNA: TGTGCCAGCAGGCCCATAGGGGAGGGGGATGGTCCGCAGTATTTT; CDR3: CASRPIGEGDGPQYF; J: TRBJ2-3; V: TRBV11-2; size: -; D: -
DNA: TGTGCCAGCAGTCTTCGCGCCGGGACTAGCCGTTACGAGCAGTACTTC; CDR3: CASSLRAGTSRYEQYF; J: TRBJ2-7; V: TRBV27; size: -; D: TRBD2
DNA: TGTGCCAGCAGCGTAGCAGCGGAACCCTACAATGAGCAGTTCTTC; CDR3: CASSVAAEPYNEQFF; J: TRBJ2-1; V: TRBV9; size: -; D: -
DNA: TGTGCCAGCAGCTTAGGGTCTCTGGACCCAAGCACAGATACGCAGTATTTT; CDR3: CASSLGSLDPSTDTQYF; J: TRBJ2-3; V: TRBV7-9; size: -; D: -
DNA: TGTGCCAGCAGTTACTCACAGGCTTCCTACGAGCAGTACTTC; CDR3: CASSYSQASYEQYF; J: TRBJ2-7; V: TRBV6-5; size: once; D: -
DNA: TGTGCCAGCAGCGTAGGGACAGGGAAAGGTAGGGGTGAAGCTTTCTTT; CDR3: CASSVGTGKGRGEAFF; J: TRBJ1-1; V: TRBV9; size: -; D: TRBD1
DNA: TGTGCCAGCGCCCTAATAGCATTCGGCGGCACAGATACGCAGTATTTT; CDR3: CASALIAFGGTDTQYF; J: TRBJ2-3; V: TRBV27; size: once; D: -
DNA: TGTGCCAGCAGTTTGATCGGGTTCAGCTCCTACGAGCAGTACTTC; CDR3: CASSLIGFSSYEQYF; J: TRBJ2-7; V: TRBV27; size: -; D: -
DNA: TGTGCCAGTAGGGTGGGCTTATCCTCCTCCTACGAGCAGTACTTC; CDR3: CASRVGLSSSYEQYF; J: TRBJ2-7; V: TRBV6-5; size: few; D: -
DNA: TGTGCCAGCAGTTACGGGGCTAGCGGGAGGCAGACCCAGTACTTC; CDR3: CASSYGASGRQTQYF; J: TRBJ2-5; V: TRBV6-5; size: -; D: TRBD2
DNA: TGTGCCAGCAGCCCGAGGGCCGCGGTCACTGAAGCTTTCTTT; CDR3: CASSPRAAVTEAFF; J: TRBJ1-1; V: TRBV7-9; size: few; D: -
DNA: TGTGCCAGCAGGGCGACTAGCGGGGGGACCTACGAGCAGTACTTC; CDR3: CASRATSGGTYEQYF; J: TRBJ2-7; V: TRBV27; size: -; D: TRBD2
DNA: TGTGCCAGCAGCCAAGGGCTAGCGGAAACAGATACGCAGTATTTT; CDR3: CASSQGLAETDTQYF; J: TRBJ2-3; V: TRBV4-2; size: -; D: TRBD2
DNA: TGTGCCAGCAGCCCGGGGGTAGGGAGTCCGGAAGCTTTCTTT; CDR3: CASSPGVGSPEAFF; J: TRBJ1-1; V: TRBV14; size: -; D: -
DNA: TGTGCCAGCAGTCCACCAAGCGGGGGGAACACTGAAGCTTTCTTT; CDR3: CASSPPSGGNTEAFF; J: TRBJ1-1; V: TRBV7-9; size: few; D: -
DNA: TGTGCCAGCAGCTTATTGGGCGGAGCGGGAGTTAAAGAGACCCAGTACTTC; CDR3: CASSLLGGAGVKETQYF; J: TRBJ2-5; V: TRBV7-6; size: -; D: TRBD2
DNA: TGTGCCAGCAGCTTGAGGCAGGGCTTCTATAATTCACCCCTCCACTTT; CDR3: CASSLRQGFYNSPLHF; J: TRBJ1-6; V: TRBV5-5; size: -; D: -
DNA: TGTGCCAGCAGCTTACGGAACAGTAACAGCGGGGAGCTGTTTTTT; CDR3: CASSLRNSNSGELFF; J: TRBJ2-2; V: TRBV11-2; size: -; D: -
DNA: TGTGCCAGGCCGTACAACCTCGACAGTCTTAATGAAAAACTGTTTTTT; CDR3: CARPYNLDSLNEKLFF; J: TRBJ1-4; V: TRBV13; size: -; D: -
DNA: TGTGCCAGCAGCTTAGGAGCAGATACGCAGTATTTT; CDR3: CASSLGADTQYF; J: TRBJ2-3; V: TRBV7-9; size: -; D: -
DNA: TGTGCCAGCAGCTCGCCAGGCGGGGTCGACAGAGAGACCCAGTACTTC; CDR3: CASSSPGGVDRETQYF; J: TRBJ2-5; V: TRBV7-6; size: once; D: -
DNA: TGTGCCTGGAGTGGACCCGATATAGAGGGAGCTTTCTTT; CDR3: CAWSGPDIEGAFF; J: TRBJ1-1; V: TRBV30; size: few; D: -
DNA: TGCGCCAGCAGCCAAGAGGTGTTCGGGGATCAGCCCCAGCATTTT; CDR3: CASSQEVFGDQPQHF; J: TRBJ1-5; V: TRBV4-3; size: -; D: -
DNA: TGTGCCGCGGGGATAGGCCCGAACACTGAAGCTTTCTTT; CDR3: CAAGIGPNTEAFF; J: TRBJ1-1; V: TRBV19; size: -; D: -
DNA: TGCGCCAGCAGCTGGGCCGGGACAGGCGTCGATGAGCAGTTCTTC; CDR3: CASSWAGTGVDEQFF; J: TRBJ2-1; V: TRBV5-1; size: -; D: TRBD1
DNA: TGTGCCTGGGTTCCAGCGGGTCGCTACAATGAGCAGTTCTTC; CDR3: CAWVPAGRYNEQFF; J: TRBJ2-1; V: TRBV30; size: -; D: -
DNA: TGCGCCAGCAGCCAAGTGACAGGGGCAGCCTACGAGCAGTACTTC; CDR3: CASSQVTGAAYEQYF; J: TRBJ2-7; V: TRBV4-1; size: -; D: TRBD1
DNA: TGTGCTAGCAGCTTATATCCGGGCACAGATACGCAGTATTTT; CDR3: CASSLYPGTDTQYF; J: TRBJ2-3; V: TRBV7-7; size: -; D: -
DNA: TGTGCCAGCAGCCCCCGGGACATTACAACTAATGAAAAACTGTTTTTT; CDR3: CASSPRDITTNEKLFF; J: TRBJ1-4; V: TRBV9; size: once; D: -
DNA: TGTGCCAGTAGTCCCAGCTCCTGGGGGGTTTCTGGCTACACCTTC; CDR3: CASSPSSWGVSGYTF; J: TRBJ1-2; V: TRBV19; size: few; D: -
DNA: TGTGCCAGCAGCTTAGGACAGGGGGCGCACATAGAGGAAGCTTTCTTT; CDR3: CASSLGQGAHIEEAFF; J: TRBJ1-1; V: TRBV7-9; size: -; D: TRBD1
DNA: TGTGCCAGCAGCTTGGGGCAGTCCTCCTACGAGCAGTACTTC; CDR3: CASSLGQSSYEQYF; J: TRBJ2-7; V: TRBV5-6; size: -; D: -
DNA: TGTGCCAGTAGTACAGGGACAGCCTTTAATGAAAAACTGTTTTTT; CDR3: CASSTGTAFNEKLFF; J: TRBJ1-4; V: TRBV19; size: -; D: TRBD1
DNA: TGCGCCAGCAGCTTGGGGCAGGGAGGTAACACTGAAGCTTTCTTT; CDR3: CASSLGQGGNTEAFF; J: TRBJ1-1; V: TRBV5-1; size: once; D: -
DNA: TGCGCCAGCAGCCCCGAGGGGGCGAGGTACAATGAGCAGTTCTTC; CDR3: CASSPEGARYNEQFF; J: TRBJ2-1; V: TRBV5-1; size: medium-sized; D: TRBD1
DNA: TGTGCCAGCAGTGAGTTCGGCAATGAGCAGTTCTTC; CDR3: CASSEFGNEQFF; J: TRBJ2-1; V: TRBV6-1; size: -; D: -
DNA: TGCGCCAGAACGACTAGCGGGAGGACACGTGCTAGCACAGATACGCAGTATTTT; CDR3: CARTTSGRTRASTDTQYF; J: TRBJ2-3; V: TRBV5-1; size: -; D: TRBD2
DNA: TGCGCCAGCAGCCAAGAAGGGACTAGCGGGGGGAGAAACATTCAGTACTTC; CDR3: CASSQEGTSGGRNIQYF; J: TRBJ2-4; V: TRBV4-1; size: -; D: TRBD2
DNA: TGTGCCAGCAGCTTGCTCGGGAGGTATGAGCAGTTCTTC; CDR3: CASSLLGRYEQFF; J: TRBJ2-1; V: TRBV5-6; size: -; D: TRBD2